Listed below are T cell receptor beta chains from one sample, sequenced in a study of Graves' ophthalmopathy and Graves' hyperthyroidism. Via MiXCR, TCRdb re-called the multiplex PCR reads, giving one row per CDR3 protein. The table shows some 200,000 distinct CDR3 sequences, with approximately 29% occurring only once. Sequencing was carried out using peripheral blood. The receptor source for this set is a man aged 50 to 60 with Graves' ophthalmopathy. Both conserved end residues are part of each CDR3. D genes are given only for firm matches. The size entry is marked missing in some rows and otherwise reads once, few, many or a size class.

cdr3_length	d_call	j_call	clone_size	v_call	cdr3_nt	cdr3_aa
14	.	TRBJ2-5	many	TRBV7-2	TGTGCCTGCAGCTTAGGGACTTCAGGGGAGACCCAGTACTTC	CACSLGTSGETQYF
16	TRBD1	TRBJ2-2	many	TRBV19	TGTGCCAGTAGTCCCCCCGGACAGGGGGCGAACGGGGAGCTGTTTTTT	CASSPPGQGANGELFF
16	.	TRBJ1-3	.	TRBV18	TGTGCCAGCTCACCATCCGCAGGGGCGGGAGGAAACACCATATATTTT	CASSPSAGAGGNTIYF
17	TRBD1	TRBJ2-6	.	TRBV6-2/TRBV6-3	TGTGCCAGCACCAAGGGACAGTCTAAGTCTGGGGCCAACGTCCTGACTTTC	CASTKGQSKSGANVLTF
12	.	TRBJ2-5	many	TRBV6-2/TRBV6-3	TGTGCCAGCAGTTACCAGGCCGAGACCCAGTACTTC	CASSYQAETQYF
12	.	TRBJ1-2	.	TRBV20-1	TGCAGTGCTAACAGGGATCCATATGGCTACACCTTC	CSANRDPYGYTF
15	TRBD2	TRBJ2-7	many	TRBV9	TGTGCCAGCAGCGTAGGACTAGCGGGAGTGAACGAGCAGTACTTC	CASSVGLAGVNEQYF
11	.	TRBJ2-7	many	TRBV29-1	TGCAGCGCCGCGGCTTCCTCCGAGCAGTACTTC	CSAAASSEQYF
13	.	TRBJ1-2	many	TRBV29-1	TGCAGCGCGTGGGCACCTACTAACTATGGCTACACCTTC	CSAWAPTNYGYTF
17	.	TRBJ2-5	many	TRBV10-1	TGCGCCAGCAGAATTACAGGGTCAAAAGCTGGCCAAGAGACCCAGTACTTC	CASRITGSKAGQETQYF
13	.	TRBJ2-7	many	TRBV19	TGTGCCAGTAGTAGGACAGAGCTTAACGAGCAGTACTTC	CASSRTELNEQYF
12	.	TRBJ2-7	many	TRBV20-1	TGCAGTGCTAGAGAGGGGGGCCGGGAGCAGTACTTC	CSAREGGREQYF
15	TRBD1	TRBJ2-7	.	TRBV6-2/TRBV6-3	TGTGCCAGCAGTTACGGGGGCCGGGACAGCTACGAGCAGTACTTC	CASSYGGRDSYEQYF
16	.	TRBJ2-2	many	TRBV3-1	TGTGCCAGCAGCCAAGAGCTAGGACTGACGACCGGGGAGCTGTTTTTT	CASSQELGLTTGELFF
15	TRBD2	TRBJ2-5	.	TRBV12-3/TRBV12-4	TGTGCCAGCAGCCGAGACTGGGGAGGGCGAGAGACCCAGTACTTC	CASSRDWGGRETQYF
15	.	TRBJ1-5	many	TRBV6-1	TGTGCCAGCAAAGCAGGGGTAGGGCGCAATCAGCCCCAGCATTTT	CASKAGVGRNQPQHF
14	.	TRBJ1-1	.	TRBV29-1	TGCAGCGTCAATTCTGGACACATGAACACTGAAGCTTTCTTT	CSVNSGHMNTEAFF
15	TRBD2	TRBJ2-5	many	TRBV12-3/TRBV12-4	TGTGCCAGCAGTCCTGGGACTAGCGGAGGGGAGACCCAGTACTTC	CASSPGTSGGETQYF
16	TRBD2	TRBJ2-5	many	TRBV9	TGTGCCAGCAGCGACCGACTAGCGGGAGGGGTAGAGACCCAGTACTTC	CASSDRLAGGVETQYF
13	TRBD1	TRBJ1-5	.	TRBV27	TGTGCCAGCAGTCCGGACAGGATTCAGCCCCAGCATTTT	CASSPDRIQPQHF
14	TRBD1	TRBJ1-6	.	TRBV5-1	TGCGCCAGCAGCCCAGGGACAGGGGCTTCACCCCTCCACTTT	CASSPGTGASPLHF
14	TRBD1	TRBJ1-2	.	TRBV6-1	TGTGCCAGCAGCTCGACAGGGGCGTATGGAGGCTACACCTTC	CASSSTGAYGGYTF